Below are 21 T cell receptor beta chains sequenced from a single sample in a study of identical twins. TCRdb used MiXCR to reprocess the 5' RACE reads, holding one entry per CDR3 protein. The data contain about 570,000 distinct CDR3 sequences, 9.5% to 10% of them singletons. Separately, the same data were catalogued under a study of yellow fever vaccine responses in identical twins.

The sample consisted of PBMCs. These TCRs come from a woman aged 18 to 35 in good health.

The genes are TRBV12-3 or TRBV12-4 and TRBJ2-7; D is perhaps TRBD1 or TRBD2 (5 bases each). This CDR3 region has 15 residues. V was trimmed by 5 bases and J by 0 bases, leaving 14 bases between them. CDR3 nucleotide sequence: TGTGCCAGCAGTAACCGGGACGGTAGCTCCTACGAGCAGTACTTC. This codes for CASSNRDGSSYEQYF.

The V call is TRBV4-1, the J call TRBJ2-7, with D perhaps given as TRBD1 or TRBD2 (5 bases each). Germline V gives CDR1 MGHRA, CDR2 YSYEKL. The CDR3 runs 16 residues. Trimming cost V 3 bases and J 2 bases, with 17 bases left between them. CDR3 amino acids: CASSQGPGRAPYEQYF. Here the CDR3 DNA reads TGCGCCAGCAGCCAGGGTCCGGGACGGGCCCCCTACGAGCAGTACTTC.

This clonotype was observed a few times. The CDR3: CASSRVGGDGYTF. The CDR3 DNA reads TGTGCCAGCAGCCGCGTCGGAGGCGATGGCTACACCTTC. The chain employs TRBV4-2 and TRBJ1-2; D call uncertain. Germline CDR1 is LGHNA and CDR2 is YNFKEQ. The length of the CDR3 is 13 residues. V was shortened by 4 bases and J by 6 bases, with 12 bases between the two germline ends.

In regard to this clonotype: Possible read error: a much larger clone is one base away. The chain combines TRBV3-1 with TRBJ2-3; D might be TRBD2 (6 bases). Trimming cost V 8 bases and J 2 bases, with 17 bases left between them. Germline CDR1 LGHDT, CDR2 YNNKEL (reference sequence). The CDR3 totals 15 residues. CDR3 DNA sequence: TGTGCCAGCTGCCCTTCGGGACTCCCCACAGATACGCAGTATTTT. It translates to CASCPSGLPTDTQYF.

The chain couples TRBV4-3 to TRBJ2-4, with TRBD2 matching 14 bases. V shed 4 bases and J 8 bases; nucleotides not matched to a gene: 7. CDR3 length: 16 residues. The germline V gene has CDR1 LGHNA and CDR2 YSLEER. The CDR3 reads CASSPRTSGRTDIQYF. The CDR3 DNA reads as TGCGCCAGCAGCCCCCGGACTAGCGGGAGGACAGACATTCAGTACTTC.

This clonotype has more than one count but fewer than ten. The chain employs TRBV30 and TRBJ1-1; D is unresolved. Per the germline V gene, CDR1 is GTSNPN and CDR2 is SVGIG (reference sequence). Trimming cost V 1 base and J 8 bases, with 11 bases left between them. CDR3 length: 12 residues. The CDR3 coding sequence is TGTGCCTGGAGTGGGAGGTCCTCAGAAGCTTTCTTT. It translates to CAWSGRSSEAFF.

This clonotype was found many times. V and J are TRBV6-4 and TRBJ1-4; unclear D gene. The germline gives CDR1 MRHNA, CDR2 SNTAGT. The length of the CDR3 is 13 residues. Trimming left V 6 bases short and J 2 bases short, with 7 bases between. CDR3 loop: CASSSGTNEKLFF. CDR3 nucleotide sequence: TGTGCCAGCAGCTCGGGGACTAATGAAAAACTGTTTTTT.

This sequence joins TRBV5-1 and TRBJ1-2; 7 nucleotides line up with TRBD1. Germline CDR1 SGHRS, CDR2 YFSETQ. The trim removed 4 bases at V and 3 bases at J, leaving 9 bases unmatched. The CDR3 has 15 amino acids. CDR3 DNA sequence: TGCGCCAGCAGCACAAGACAGGGAACGGACTATGGCTACACCTTC. Encoded protein: CASSTRQGTDYGYTF.

This clonotype was counted ten times or more. V gene TRBV24-1 combines with J gene TRBJ2-5; perhaps D is TRBD1 or TRBD2 (5 bases each). V was pared by 12 bases and J by 5 bases, with 15 bases between. Germline-derived CDR1 and CDR2 are KGHDR and SFDVKD. This CDR3 is built from 12 residues. CDR3 sequence (DNA): TGTGCCGCTGTTTGGGGGAATGAGACCCAGTACTTC. This encodes CAAVWGNETQYF.

This clonotype was detected only a few times. The rearrangement joins TRBV12-3 or TRBV12-4 to TRBJ2-6; maybe TRBD2 (5 bases). This CDR3 spans 14 amino acids. V lost 10 bases, J lost 1 base, and 11 bases lay in between. The CDR3, as DNA: TGTGCCATGTCTCCGGGGTCTGGGGCCAACGTCCTGACTTTC. Amino acid sequence: CAMSPGSGANVLTF.

V usage is TRBV7-9 and J usage is TRBJ2-6; either TRBD1 or TRBD2 may supply D (5 bases each). V lost 0 bases to trimming and J lost 6 bases, with 12 bases between them. This CDR3 spans 16 amino acids. Germline V lookup: CDR1 SEHNR, CDR2 FQNEAQ (reference sequence). CDR3: CASSLALGDEANVLTF. The CDR3 DNA reads TGTGCCAGCAGCTTAGCCTTGGGGGATGAGGCCAACGTCCTGACTTTC.

This chain joins TRBV11-2 and TRBJ2-1, with 13 bases matching TRBD2. The germline CDR1 and CDR2 sequences are SGHAT and FQNNGV. The CDR3 sequence is 14 residues long. Trimming cost V 5 bases and J 9 bases; bases outside gene matches: 4. The CDR3 DNA reads as TGTGCCAGCAGCGCGACTAGCGGGAGGATTGAGCAGTTCTTC. It yields the protein CASSATSGRIEQFF.

This clonotype was observed a few times. The rearrangement uses TRBV12-3 or TRBV12-4 and TRBJ2-7; 7 bases are shared with TRBD2. The CDR3 has 15 amino acids. V shed 3 bases, J shed 5 bases, and the junction held 10 bases outside the gene matches. CDR3 nucleotide sequence: TGTGCCAGCAGTTTGTTTCGGGGGAGGGCCGACGAGCAGTACTTC. This translates into CASSLFRGRADEQYF.

The CDR3: CASSYTTGAPYNEQFF. Written as DNA, the CDR3 is TGTGCCAGCAGTTATACGACAGGGGCCCCCTACAATGAGCAGTTCTTC. This rearrangement joins TRBV6-5 to TRBJ2-1; 8 bases align to TRBD1. J gave up 2 bases and V 3 bases, and 6 bases lay outside the gene matches. CDR3 length: 16 residues. Germline V CDR1 and CDR2: MNHEY, SVGAGI.

This clonotype was detected only a few times. The chain joins TRBV4-3 to TRBJ2-1, with 8 bases aligning to TRBD2. The germline CDR1 and CDR2 sequences are LGHNA and YSLEER. V shed 4 bases, J shed 9 bases, and the junction held 11 bases outside the gene matches. The CDR3 runs to 15 residues. CDR3 sequence: CASSPRGGGRTEQFF. In DNA form, the CDR3 reads TGCGCCAGCAGCCCCAGAGGTGGCGGGAGGACTGAGCAGTTCTTC.

This clonotype came up a few times. The chain links TRBV6-5 to TRBJ1-3, with a possible D match to TRBD1 (6 bases). This CDR3 is 17 amino acids long. Germline V gene lookup returns CDR1 MNHEY and CDR2 SVGAGI. Trimming stripped 4 bases from V and 0 bases from J, with 16 bases between. The CDR3 bases are TGTGCCAGCAGTTCCTTACTCGGGGGGGCCTCTGGAAACACCATATATTTT. Translation gives CASSSLLGGASGNTIYF.

V usage is TRBV20-1 and J usage is TRBJ2-5; the match to TRBD2 covers 9 bases. This CDR3 is built from 14 residues. Germline V gene data show CDR1 as DFQATT and CDR2 as SNEGSKA (reference sequence). J was trimmed by 2 bases and V by 7 bases; bases with no gene match: 8. CDR3 sequence (DNA): TGCAGTGTTCTAGCGGGGTTACAGCAAGAGACCCAGTACTTC. It encodes CSVLAGLQQETQYF.

The chain employs TRBV10-3 and TRBJ2-7; perhaps TRBD2 as D (6 bases). CDR3 length: 14 residues. V was pared by 5 bases and J by 0 bases, with 11 bases between. Per germline, CDR1 ENHRY and CDR2 SYGVKD. The CDR3 protein is CAISLATSSYEQYF. The CDR3 DNA reads TGTGCCATCAGTCTAGCGACCAGCTCCTACGAGCAGTACTTC.

V and J are TRBV2 and TRBJ2-1; D ambiguous. This CDR3 is 14 amino acids long. Germline CDR1 reads SNHLY; CDR2 reads FYNNEI. V was clipped by 5 bases and J by 4 bases, with 12 bases between them. CDR3 DNA sequence: TGTGCCAGCAGTCGGCTGCTGGGTTACAATGAGCAGTTCTTC. Protein: CASSRLLGYNEQFF.

This sequence joins TRBV7-2 and TRBJ2-3, with D tentatively TRBD2 (6 bases). Germline lookup yields CDR1 SGHTA and CDR2 FQGNSA. The CDR3 is 16 residues long. Trimming pared 5 bases from V and 1 base from J, leaving 16 bases between. The CDR3 coding sequence is TGTGCCAGCAGCAACGTTGGCGGGGCTGGCACAGATACGCAGTATTTT. The encoded protein is CASSNVGGAGTDTQYF. The entire variable domain, with the rest obtained from reference TRBV7-2 and TRBJ2-3, is as follows: GAGVSQSPSNKVTEKGKDVELRCDPISGHTALYWYRQSLGQGLEFLIYFQGNSAPDKSGLPSDRFSAERTGGSVSTLTIQRTQQEDSAVYLCASSNVGGAGTDTQYFGPGTRLTVL.

This clonotype was counted at least ten times. The chain has TRBV7-2 and TRBJ2-3; 7 bases map to TRBD2. V trimming: 2 bases; J trimming: 0 bases; junction bases outside the gene matches: 8. Germline CDR1 and CDR2: SGHTA and FQGNSA. The CDR3 is made up of 17 amino acids. The CDR3 coding sequence is TGTGCCAGCAGCTTAAAACTAGCGCTCAGGAGCACAGATACGCAGTATTTT. Translated, it gives CASSLKLALRSTDTQYF.